This TCR beta chain is drawn from a study of blood T cell repertoires in COVID-19. At the level of the study: Whether acute or convalescent, the COVID-19 samples came from the United States, Italy and Spain.

As originally analysed: Scientists estimated how many nucleated cells there were by amplifying reference gene primers. The table came from immunoSEQ multiplex PCR; TCRdb's copy has only in-frame clones and leaves some out. V, J and clone size reflect that table, while D and trimming were determined from the DNA. This table has more than 100,000 clones, approximately 80% appearing once. The germline V gene encodes CDR1 KGHDR and CDR2 SFDVKD. The CDR3 totals 12 residues. V lost 3 bases, J lost 6 bases, and 8 bases lay in between. Sequencing was done on a sample of peripheral blood. This clonotype was sampled from a human donor in a cohort sampled during active or convalescent COVID-19. The chain combines TRBV24-1 with TRBJ2-7; no reliable D call. The DNA of the CDR3 is TGTGCCACCAGTGATCTAGTCGGCGAGCAGTACTTC. It yields the protein CATSDLVGEQYF.